This T cell receptor (beta chain) was recorded in a study of T cell repertoires in cytomegalovirus infection. Across the whole study: Public signatures in TCR beta pointed to CMV infection and matching HLA type.

Germline loops: CDR1 DFQATT, CDR2 SNEGSKA (reference sequence). Trimming cost V 3 bases and J 4 bases; bases outside gene matches: 3. The CDR3 length is 13 residues. Study-wide results and caveats: Dominating the ex vivo response were TCR beta clonotypes that were CMV-specific and HLA-C-restricted. Totalled public TCR beta family frequency picked out people who carried CMV plus the relevant HLA.

TCRdb redid the calling of the reads with MiXCR, one entry per CDR3 protein. The sample records 150,000 or so distinct CDR3 sequences, approximately 5.9% being singletons. With respect to this clonotype: What it binds is not known.

The receptor's source is a human donor in good health (CMV status not recorded). Some clones in this sample may be carry-over from other donors' samples. This rearrangement joins TRBV20-1 to TRBJ1-1; 9 bases line up with TRBD1. What was sequenced was PBMCs. The CDR3 sequence: CSARGQGVTEAFF. CDR3 DNA: TGCAGTGCTAGGGGACAGGGCGTCACTGAAGCTTTCTTT.